Below, one TCR beta chain is given with its context. The clone's antigen remains unknown. Base-call qualities are not available, and no considerably larger clone is one nucleotide away. This sample is drawn from a study of cytomegalovirus exposure and HLA in healthy donors (dated by TCRdb to 2015 to 2018). Looking at the study overall: According to an earlier analysis of a few hundred of the donors, 150 million to 200 million T cells yielded roughly 100 million unique TCR beta sequences and approximately 280 Gb of sequence data. An early release that covered some 630 HLA-typed donors contained about 300 gigabases of sequencing data and 80 million or so unique TCR sequences. Among the approximately 400 genotyped donors, around 81% belonged to the genetic ancestry cluster associated with self-reported Caucasian donors. The aim of the study was to test whether cataloging public T cell receptors could identify signatures of past pathogen exposure. Using immunosequencing, the study profiled T cell repertoires from about 650 subjects and related those repertoires to cytomegalovirus serostatus. A separate validation cohort of approximately 120 different subjects was used in addition to the approximately 610-subject first cohort. To predict cytomegalovirus infection status, the study brought together high-throughput TCR immunosequencing, statistical association of individual TCRs with disease status, and machine learning. A later analysis re-analyzed previously published TCR beta repertoires from 500 to 700 donors and added high-resolution HLA genotyping to study TCR occurrence patterns. In the later analysis, no new phenotypic data were used to find candidate immune exposures; instead, reliance was placed on TCR beta sequences and their occurrence across donors. An earlier analysis of 587 of the donors used high-throughput TCR beta sequencing to judge whether each TCR beta V gene segment behaved as functional or pseudogenic. Donor age, sex, ethnicity and CMV serostatus were compiled together with the repertoire data. A later genetic analysis took genome-wide SNP genotypes for about 65% of the 666 donors and used that subset as a discovery cohort. Every discovery cohort repertoire had been produced on one sequencing platform. Class I and class II HLA loci were covered by the typing at four-digit resolution. The number of donors typed differed by locus, with about 620-630 for A, B, C, DRB1 and DQB1, roughly 520 for DQA1, approximately 570 for DPA1, and 450 to 480 for DPB1. Four or five DR-DQ haplotypes were treated as single units for association and clustering because of strong linkage in the cohort. Among a few hundred genotyped donors of the cohort, an average of approximately 240,000 unique TCR beta nucleotide sequences were sequenced per donor, about a sixth of them non-productive.

The CDR3 starts with the cysteine, ends with the phenylalanine, and has 12 residues. Only CDR3 DNA is held: 36 bases, read in frame from base 1. The germline V gene specifies MDHEN as CDR1 and SYDVKM as CDR2. V trim: 8 bases; J trim: 6 bases; unmatched bases: 6. What the research found in general, with its limitations: A further reported finding was that TCR beta sequences accurately predicted the HLA-A and HLA-B alleles for most subjects in the first cohort. The study listed approximately 160 TCR beta chains as associated with cytomegalovirus. A later analysis found that most CMV-associated TCR beta chains appeared HLA-restricted, with HLA associations seemingly driven largely by CMV exposure. V-gene and J-gene trimming of TCR beta chains was associated with a missense DCLRE1C variant in a later genetic analysis, and the association was replicated in an independent cohort. In a later analysis, TCR association rates were found to vary across HLA loci, with the most associated TCRs seen for DRB1 alleles and the fewest for HLA-C alleles. Because counts were too low, about 17 rarely observed V segments, including chromosome 9 orphons, were excluded from the earlier analysis of around 640 of the donors. The authors suggested that the approach could potentially be extended to other disease states and immunological phenotypes. A later analysis associated some 17,000 TCR beta sequences with specific HLA alleles at a false discovery rate of 0.05. The cohort was sequenced for TCR beta chains only, and without alpha or paired-chain data the features that could be detected were limited. In a later genetic analysis, fewer N-insertions in productive TCRs were reported among donors in an Asian-associated ancestry cluster than the roughly 700-donor mean. A cluster of highly shared sequence variants was judged likely to be a technical artifact of the sequencing pipeline. HLA typing was unavailable for some donors at each locus, so association tests used only the typed subset. Some IMGT-functional V segments, including TRBV6-2 and TRBV6-3, could not be told apart with the 87-base-pair reads, so those segments were excluded. The presence/absence analyses assumed that sequencing depth was roughly uniform across donors, and that assumption may not be true. CMV serostatus was the only immune exposure information available for the cohort. In a later analysis, HLA-associated TCR beta chains were found to be more clonally expanded and to have lower generation probabilities than equally common non-associated chains. The classifier was reported to diagnose cytomegalovirus status with high specificity and sensitivity in both the original and validation cohorts. Linkage disequilibrium might explain the correlated functional status among segregating V segments, but an unknown experimental factor could not be excluded. While some public TCRs were present in many individuals, most TCR sequences turned up only very rarely across donors. According to a later analysis, parvovirus B19, influenza, CMV and Epstein-Barr virus appeared linked to several top co-occurrence clusters. Assigning TCR associations to individual alleles was difficult when HLA alleles, especially DR and DQ, strongly co-occurred. In vitro tests confirmed that a few of the cytomegalovirus-associated TCR beta chains recognize cytomegalovirus antigens. An earlier analysis of 450 to 750 of the donors showed that most TCR beta V segments appeared in productive rearrangements either about 87% or about 30% of the time, which broadly matched IMGT annotations.

The library was made by the immunoSEQ multiplex PCR assay. The multiplex PCR relied on a mix of 60 forward primers for TCR Vbeta segments and 13 reverse primers for TCR Jbeta segments. Amplification of the CDR3 region of rearranged TCR beta genes was performed with a multiplex PCR assay on genomic DNA. On the Illumina HiSeq System, the amplified TCR beta libraries were sequenced as 87-base-pair reads. In the authors' own workflow: Across the roughly 670 repertoires, a later analysis counted 75 million to 90 million unique TCR beta chains, about 10 million of which were shared by at least two donors. Raw reads were error-corrected and collapsed into unique sequences with a nearest-neighbor algorithm that merged closely related sequences to remove PCR and sequencing errors. To assign V, D and J gene segments, CDR3 sequences were aligned to IMGT reference sequences. For a sequence to be retained, a match of at least six nucleotides was required to both a V gene segment and a J gene segment. A rearrangement counted as productive if the CDR3 had no stop codons and remained in frame with V and J, and every other rearrangement counted as non-productive. CDR3 was defined by IMGT convention, running from the second conserved V-encoded cysteine to the conserved J-encoded phenylalanine. The earlier analysis of 587 of the donors excluded sequences that lacked an unambiguous match to a single V gene segment. An earlier analysis of around 600 of the donors classified V segments as functional when productive rearrangements were above 56.7% and as segregating when the standard deviation between donors was above 5%. A statistical classification framework was developed to diagnose cytomegalovirus status using the catalog of TCR beta chain sequences. In a later analysis, V and J genes were assigned by comparing TCR nucleotide sequences against IMGT/GENE-DB human TR gene sequences. In a later analysis, CDR3 sequences and most-parsimonious VDJ recombination scenarios were assigned using the TCRdist pipeline. In a later analysis, each TCR beta chain was defined by its CDR3 amino acid sequence together with its V-gene family, and reads without a unique V-gene family were excluded. As a way to deal with suspected cross-contamination and a sequencing artifact, a later analysis dropped 640 or so nucleotide sequences that were highly shared and had low generation probability. For each public chain, a later analysis derived a clonal expansion index from normalized ranks of inferred template counts within each repertoire. A later analysis computed generation probabilities with a VDJ recombination model fitted to out-of-frame rearrangements, and checked the results against IGoR. In a later analysis, hypergeometric tests were used to score TCR-TCR, TCR-HLA and TCR-CMV co-occurrence, with a repertoire-size bias correction applied to TCR pairs. To estimate false discovery rates, a later analysis permuted the HLA or CMV assignments 20 times. A later analysis grouped co-occurring TCRs with DBSCAN, adding TCRdist sequence similarity when clustering within HLA-allele-positive subsets. For co-occurrence clustering, repertoires with fewer than 30,000 or more than 120,000 public chains were excluded, along with roughly 5 repertoires with anomalous nucleotide sharing. TCRdb limited this immuneACCESS table to in-frame rearrangements with V and J called. A share of clones is missing; checked studies link under half to unresolved V genes, and the rest is unexplained. Clonal size and the V and J genes are those of that table, whereas D and trimming came from the DNA. Within this sample are a few hundred thousand clones, with about three quarters of them counted one time only. In total, the top ten clones hold 2.7% of the sample.

In total, more than 500 healthy bone marrow donors made up the cohort. Cohort members were all nominally healthy when sampled, although unrecorded immune exposures were likely present. The donor tested CMV seropositive and was one of the 289 seropositive cohort members. Each donor provided a peripheral blood sample, and peripheral blood mononuclear cells were used for TCR beta sequencing. Genomic DNA was extracted from the blood cell samples with the Qiagen DNeasy Blood Extraction Kit. This clonotype was sampled from a woman in her sixties in good health and CMV-seropositive. Recombination joined TRBV28 with TRBJ1-2, with 7 middle bases fitting TRBD1. Source material: PBMCs. Read as DNA, the sequence is TGTGCCAGCCGGGGACAGCAAGATGGCTACACCTTC. Its protein product is CASRGQQDGYTF.